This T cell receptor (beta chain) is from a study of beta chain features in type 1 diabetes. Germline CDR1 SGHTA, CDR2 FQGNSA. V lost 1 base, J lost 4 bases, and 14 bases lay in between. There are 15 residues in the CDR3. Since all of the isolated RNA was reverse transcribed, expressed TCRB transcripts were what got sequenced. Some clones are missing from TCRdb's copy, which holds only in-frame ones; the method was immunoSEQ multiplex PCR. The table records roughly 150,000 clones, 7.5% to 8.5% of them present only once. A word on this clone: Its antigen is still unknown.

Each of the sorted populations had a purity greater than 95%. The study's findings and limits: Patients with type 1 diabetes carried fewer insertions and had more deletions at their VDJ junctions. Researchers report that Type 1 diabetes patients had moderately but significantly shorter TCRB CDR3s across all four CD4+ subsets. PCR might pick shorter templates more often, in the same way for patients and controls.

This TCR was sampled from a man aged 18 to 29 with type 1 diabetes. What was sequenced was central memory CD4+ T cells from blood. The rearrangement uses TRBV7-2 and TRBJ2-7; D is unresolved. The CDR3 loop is CASSLEPSVQYEQYF. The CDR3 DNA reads TGTGCCAGCAGCTTAGAGCCATCGGTTCAATACGAGCAGTACTTC.